Listed here are 2 T cell receptor beta chains from one sample, sequenced in a study of PD-1 and CTLA-4 blockade in melanoma. This table comes from immunoSEQ multiplex PCR, and its TCRdb copy is limited to in-frame clones, with some not included. The sample lists 31,000 or so clones; about 87% were seen once. This specimen consisted of CD8+ T cells from peripheral blood, obtained from a patient given anti-PD-1 treatment. These receptors were taken from a human donor with melanoma.

This clone was observed a handful of times. The CDR3 bases are TGTGCCAGCAGCTTAACAGCTCTCTATGGCTACACCTTC. As protein: CASSLTALYGYTF. This rearrangement joins TRBV11-2 to TRBJ1-2, with D hard to call. V was cut by 2 bases and J by 4 bases, with 8 bases left in between. The germline gives CDR1 SGHAT, CDR2 FQNNGV. The CDR3 contains 13 residues.

The CDR3 spells CASSLRDRGQDEQFF. CDR3 sequence (DNA): TGTGCCAGCAGCCTCCGGGACAGGGGGCAGGATGAGCAGTTCTTC. The chain uses TRBV7-2 and TRBJ2-1; 12 bases map to TRBD1. With V trimmed by 5 bases and J by 8 bases, 7 bases remained unmatched. The germline V gene has CDR1 SGHTA and CDR2 FQGNSA. The length of the CDR3 is 15 residues.